Listed here are 29 T cell receptor beta chains from one sample, sequenced in a study of blood T cell repertoires in COVID-19. Some clones are missing from TCRdb's copy, which holds only in-frame ones; the method was immunoSEQ multiplex PCR. Of some 80,000 clones in the sample, 80% to 90% were seen once. Sequenced: peripheral blood. The receptor source for this set is a woman aged 50 to 65 with acute or convalescent COVID-19.

The V and J genes are TRBV6-1 and TRBJ2-3; tentative D call: TRBD2 (5 bases). Germline V gene sequence: CDR1 MNHNS, CDR2 SASEGT. V lost 7 bases and J lost 2, with 10 bases in between. The CDR3 is 13 residues long. CDR3 sequence (DNA): TGTGCCAGCACGGACTCGAACACAGATACGCAGTATTTT. The encoded protein is CASTDSNTDTQYF.

CDR3 nucleotide sequence: TGTGCCAGCAGCTTACATGGGACATTTGCAACTAATGAAAAACTGTTTTTT. Its protein product is CASSLHGTFATNEKLFF. The rearrangement uses TRBV11-2 and TRBJ1-4; possibly TRBD1 for D (6 bases). Germline V gene sequence: CDR1 SGHAT, CDR2 FQNNGV. The CDR3 has 17 residues. Trimming removed 2 bases from V and 0 bases from J, with 13 bases in between.

The chain links TRBV6-2 or TRBV6-3 to TRBJ2-7, with D unresolved. V lost 6 bases and J 2 bases, leaving 8 bases between the germline ends. This CDR3 has 12 amino acids. Germline CDR1 and CDR2: MNHEY and SVGEGT. The DNA of the CDR3 is TGTGCCAGCAGCCTACTTCCCTACGAGCAGTACTTC. Translation: CASSLLPYEQYF.

This chain connects TRBV7-9 to TRBJ2-7; D perhaps matches TRBD2 (5 bases). The CDR3 sequence is 12 residues long. V lost 8 bases and J lost 3, with 11 bases in between. CDR1 is SEHNR, CDR2 FQNEAQ, per germline (reference sequence). This CDR3 is CASWTPGYEQYF. In nucleotides, the CDR3 is TGTGCCAGCTGGACTCCAGGCTACGAGCAGTACTTC. The variable domain in full, completed from reference TRBV7-9 and TRBJ2-7, reads DTGVSQNPRHKITKRGQNVTFRCDPISEHNRLYWYRQTLGQGPEFLTYFQNEAQLEKSRLLSDRFSAERPKGSFSTLEIQRTEQGDSAMYLCASWTPGYEQYFGPGTRLTVT.

The chain recombines TRBV6-2 or TRBV6-3 with TRBJ2-7, with 10 bases lining up with TRBD2. The length of the CDR3 is 20 residues. Per the germline V gene, CDR1 is MNHEY and CDR2 is SVGEGT. The J segment lost 3 bases and the V segment lost 0 bases, leaving 17 bases of the junction unmatched. CDR3 sequence reads: CASSYSMTPRLAGELYEQYF. The CDR3 region has the DNA TGTGCCAGCAGTTACTCGATGACCCCTAGGCTAGCGGGGGAACTCTACGAGCAGTACTTC.

V is TRBV5-1 and J is TRBJ1-1, with 8 bases identical to TRBD1. CDR1 and CDR2 (germline): SGHRS, YFSETQ. The CDR3 is made up of 15 amino acids. Trimming took 4 bases from V and 4 from J; bases not matched to a gene: 9. The CDR3 coding sequence is TGCGCCAGCAGCGCAACGACAGGGGTGGGCACTGAAGCTTTCTTT. Encoded protein: CASSATTGVGTEAFF.

V and J are TRBV5-5 and TRBJ1-2; unclear D gene. This CDR3 region has 13 residues. With 2 bases removed from V and 1 base from J, the gap between germline ends came to 6 bases. Germline V gives CDR1 SGHKS, CDR2 YYEKEE (reference sequence). CDR3 residues: CASSFSDNYGYTF. Written as DNA, the CDR3 is TGTGCCAGCAGCTTTTCAGATAACTATGGCTACACCTTC.

The V call is TRBV6-6, the J call TRBJ2-7; 7 bases map to TRBD1. The CDR3 contains 13 residues. Looked up from germline, CDR1 is MNHNY and CDR2 is SVGAGI (reference sequence). The junction had 8 bases not matched to a gene; V was cut back by 9 bases and J by 3 bases. CDR3 loop: CARLRDRRYEQYF. The CDR3 DNA reads as TGTGCCAGGCTGAGGGACAGACGCTACGAGCAGTACTTC.

The chain carries TRBV18 and TRBJ2-7; 7 positions match TRBD1. The CDR3 covers 14 residues. With 6 bases clipped from V and 6 bases from J, the junction kept 11 bases outside the gene matches. Germline V gene data show CDR1 as KGHSH and CDR2 as LQKENI. CDR3 bases: TGTGCCAGCTCGCCGACAGGGAGCATGGGCGAGCAGTACTTC. It is translated as CASSPTGSMGEQYF. The full variable domain, completed using reference TRBV18 and TRBJ2-7, is NAGVMQNPRHLVRRRGQEARLRCSPMKGHSHVYWYRQLPEEGLKFMVYLQKENIIDESGMPKERFSAEFPKEGPSILRIQQVVRGDSAAYFCASSPTGSMGEQYFGPGTRLTVT.

CDR3: CASSQGTGSDTQYF. CDR3 nucleotides: TGTGCCAGCTCACAGGGGACAGGGTCAGATACGCAGTATTTT. The chain recombines TRBV18 with TRBJ2-3; 9 bases map to TRBD1. V trimming: 4 bases; J trimming: 4 bases; junction bases outside the gene matches: 3. This CDR3 is built from 14 residues. CDR1 and CDR2 from the germline V gene are KGHSH and LQKENI.

The V call is TRBV11-2, the J call TRBJ1-1; no firm D call. Trimming took 2 bases from V and 4 from J, leaving 11 bases between them. The CDR3 is made up of 14 amino acids. CDR1 and CDR2 (germline): SGHAT, FQNNGV. In DNA, the CDR3 is TGTGCCAGCAGCTTAAGGGAGGGCGTCACTGAAGCTTTCTTT. This encodes CASSLREGVTEAFF.

J is TRBJ1-1 and V is TRBV5-4; maybe TRBD1 (6 bases). Trimming removed 4 bases from V and 1 base from J, with 14 bases in between. Germline CDR1 SGHNT, CDR2 YYREEE (reference sequence). The CDR3 covers 15 residues. As DNA, the CDR3 is TGTGCCAGCAGCCGCCAGGGGAAGAGGAACACTGAAGCTTTCTTT. This sequence encodes CASSRQGKRNTEAFF.

This rearrangement joins TRBV9 to TRBJ2-6; D remains ambiguous. Germline CDR1 reads SGDLS; CDR2 reads YYNGEE. V gave up 2 bases and J gave up 4 bases, with 16 bases separating them. CDR3 size: 17 residues. The CDR3 DNA sequence: TGTGCCAGCAGCGTTTTGCTTACAAGTTTGGGGGCCAACGTCCTGACTTTC. Translating gives CASSVLLTSLGANVLTF.

This clone was picked up one time. The V and J genes are TRBV6-2 or TRBV6-3 and TRBJ1-2, with D perhaps matching TRBD1 (6 bases). CDR1 and CDR2 (germline): MNHEY, SVGEGT. The CDR3 loop spans 14 amino acids. V lost 0 bases and J lost 4, with 9 bases in between. Here the CDR3 DNA reads TGTGCCAGCAGTTACTCCGGACAGTTCTATGGCTACACCTTC. Translation gives CASSYSGQFYGYTF.

This clone was counted only a few times. The genes are TRBV30 and TRBJ1-5; D call uncertain. This CDR3 region has 15 residues. The V gene lost 2 bases and the J gene lost 3 bases, with 14 bases spanning the gap. Germline loops: CDR1 GTSNPN, CDR2 SVGIG (reference sequence). This CDR3 is CAWSPRGGDNQPQHF. DNA for the CDR3: TGTGCCTGGAGTCCCCGCGGCGGGGACAATCAGCCCCAGCATTTT.

V is TRBV18 and J is TRBJ1-3; D is unresolved. CDR3 length: 18 amino acids. Between the trimmed V and J ends, which lost 2 bases and 5 bases, there was a span of 22 bases. From germline, CDR1 is KGHSH and CDR2 LQKENI. The CDR3 loop reads CASSPADTSVPFRNTIYF. In DNA, the CDR3 is TGTGCCAGCTCACCAGCGGATACAAGCGTGCCCTTCCGAAACACCATATATTTT.

The chain has TRBV2 and TRBJ1-6; D call uncertain. Trimming left V 7 bases short and J 8 bases short, with 21 bases between. The germline V gene has CDR1 SNHLY and CDR2 FYNNEI. There are 16 residues in the CDR3. CDR3 bases: TGTGCCAGCAAGGGTGGGGTCAGCGGGGTTTATTCACCCCTCCACTTT. Its protein product is CASKGGVSGVYSPLHF.

The J gene is TRBJ2-4, the V gene TRBV9; TRBD2 agrees at 9 bases. This CDR3 region has 15 residues. CDR1 is SGDLS and CDR2 is YYNGEE in the germline V gene. V lost 4 bases, J lost 11 bases, and 13 bases stayed unmatched. The CDR3 spells CASSPSYSGGLFQYF. Written as DNA, the CDR3 is TGTGCCAGCAGCCCCTCTTATAGCGGGGGACTATTTCAGTACTTC.

This clone was picked up a small number of times. The chain employs TRBV21-1 and TRBJ2-5; TRBD1, the table's D call, was not compared with the DNA. TRBV21-1 constitutes a pseudogene. The CDR3 length is 16 residues. The CDR3 is CASSEKLDRSQETQYF. The CDR3 bases are TGTGCCAGCAGCGAAAAGCTAGACAGATCTCAAGAGACCCAGTACTTC.

V is TRBV27 and J is TRBJ2-2; 10 bases align to TRBD1. The trim removed 6 bases at V and 5 bases at J, leaving 3 bases unmatched. Germline loops: CDR1 MNHEY, CDR2 SMNVEV (reference sequence). This CDR3 is built from 14 residues. The CDR3 sequence is CASRGQGRTGELFF. CDR3 sequence (DNA): TGTGCCAGCAGGGGACAGGGGAGAACCGGGGAGCTGTTTTTT.

This clone was seen once. The CDR3 nucleotides are TGTGCCAGCAGCTTATCGAGTAATTCACCCCTCCACTTT. Its protein product is CASSLSSNSPLHF. The rearrangement links TRBV11-2 to TRBJ1-6; D is unclear. This CDR3 is built from 13 residues. CDR1 and CDR2 (germline): SGHAT, FQNNGV. V was trimmed by 2 bases and J by 6 bases, leaving 5 bases between them.

The chain combines TRBV7-2 with TRBJ1-2, with 7 bases aligning to TRBD1. The junction had 5 bases not matched to a gene; V was cut back by 5 bases and J by 5 bases. The CDR3 has 13 residues. Germline V gene lookup returns CDR1 SGHTA and CDR2 FQGNSA. The CDR3 sequence: CASSLGTVYGYTF. The CDR3 DNA reads TGTGCCAGCAGCCTAGGGACAGTTTATGGCTACACCTTC.

This clone was seen a handful of times. The chain is built from TRBV6-6 and TRBJ2-7; 9 bases agree with TRBD1. CDR3 length: 15 residues. The germline CDR1 and CDR2 sequences are MNHNY and SVGAGI (reference sequence). V shed 6 bases and J 5 bases; nucleotides not matched to a gene: 11. The CDR3: CASRSGTGRVNEQYF. In DNA, the CDR3 is TGTGCCAGCAGATCCGGGACAGGGAGGGTTAACGAGCAGTACTTC.

The chain links TRBV5-1 to TRBJ2-3; D might be TRBD1 (6 bases). CDR3 length: 17 amino acids. Germline V gives CDR1 SGHRS, CDR2 YFSETQ. V lost 0 bases to trimming and J lost 0 bases, with 14 bases between them. This chain's CDR3 is CASSLATGFTSTDTQYF. CDR3 coding DNA: TGCGCCAGCAGCTTGGCGACAGGCTTTACTAGCACAGATACGCAGTATTTT.

The genes are TRBV11-2 and TRBJ2-1; D may be TRBD1 (6 bases). V was pared by 4 bases and J by 3 bases, with 16 bases between. The CDR3 length is 16 residues. Per germline, CDR1 SGHAT and CDR2 FQNNGV. CDR3 amino acids: CASSSNPGVFYNEQFF. CDR3 DNA: TGTGCCAGCAGCTCCAACCCAGGGGTCTTCTACAATGAGCAGTTCTTC. Full variable domain (outside the CDR3, taken from reference TRBV11-2 and TRBJ2-1): EAGVAQSPRYKIIEKRQSVAFWCNPISGHATLYWYQQILGQGPKLLIQFQNNGVVDDSQLPKDRFSAERLKGVDSTLKIQPAKLEDSAVYLCASSSNPGVFYNEQFFGPGTRLTVL.

The chain recombines TRBV9 with TRBJ1-1; D is unclear. The CDR3 consists of 13 residues. The V gene lost 3 bases and the J gene lost 0 bases, with 6 bases spanning the gap. From germline, CDR1 is SGDLS and CDR2 YYNGEE. CDR3: CASSAILNTEAFF. The CDR3 DNA is TGTGCCAGCAGCGCTATTCTGAACACTGAAGCTTTCTTT.

This clone has only one observation. The J gene is TRBJ1-1, the V gene TRBV27, with D perhaps matching TRBD1 (5 bases). Germline V gene sequence: CDR1 MNHEY, CDR2 SMNVEV (reference sequence). V lost 11 bases and J lost 3, with 13 bases in between. CDR3 size: 12 residues. CDR3 coding DNA: TGTGCCGCCTTACGGGGGTACACTGAAGCTTTCTTT. Its translation is CAALRGYTEAFF.

This chain connects TRBV7-3 to TRBJ2-5; 13 nucleotides match TRBD2. V shed 2 bases, J shed 0 bases, and the junction held 9 bases outside the gene matches. The germline V gene encodes CDR1 SGHTA and CDR2 FQGTGA. The CDR3 runs 19 residues. In DNA form, the CDR3 reads TGTGCCAGCAGCTTACAGCCGGGACTAGCGGGGCGAAACCAAGAGACCCAGTACTTC. Its protein is CASSLQPGLAGRNQETQYF.

The CDR3 coding sequence is TGTGCCAGCAGTTCCCCCCTCGACTGGCCCTCCTACGAGCAGTACTTC. Residues: CASSSPLDWPSYEQYF. V usage is TRBV28 and J usage is TRBJ2-7; D is uncertain. Trimming left V 4 bases short and J 0 bases short, with 16 bases between. This CDR3 has 16 residues. From germline, CDR1 is MDHEN and CDR2 SYDVKM.